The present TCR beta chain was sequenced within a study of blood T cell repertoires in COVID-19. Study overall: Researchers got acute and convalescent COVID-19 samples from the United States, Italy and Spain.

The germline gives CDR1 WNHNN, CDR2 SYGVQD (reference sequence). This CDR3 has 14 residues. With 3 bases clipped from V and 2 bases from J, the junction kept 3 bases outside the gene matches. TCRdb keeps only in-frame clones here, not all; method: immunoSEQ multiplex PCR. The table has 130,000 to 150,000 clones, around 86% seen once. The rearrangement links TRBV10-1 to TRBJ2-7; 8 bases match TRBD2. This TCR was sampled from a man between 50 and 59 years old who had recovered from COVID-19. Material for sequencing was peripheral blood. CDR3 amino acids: CASSEAGETYEQYF. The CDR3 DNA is TGCGCCAGCAGTGAAGCGGGAGAGACCTACGAGCAGTACTTC.